The sequence of this T cell receptor (beta chain) was determined in a study of T cell repertoires in aging, cancer and after chemotherapy. Findings of the study overall: Rebound thymic output was suggested by rising median generation probability during chemotherapy in each cancer cohort.

Peripheral blood genomic DNA, not sorted cells or RNA, was the template. Details on this clonotype: Its specificity is not known.

The V gene's germline CDR1 is SGHVS and CDR2 FNYEAQ. Trimming shortened V by 5 bases and J by 2 bases, and 10 bases separated the two germline ends. CDR3 length: 13 amino acids. A mixed TRB-A/B primer pool amplified rearranged TRB by multiplex touch-down PCR. TCRdb itself ran the multiplex PCR reads through MiXCR, one entry per CDR3 protein. The sample yields approximately 9,700 distinct CDR3 sequences, roughly 35% seen once. The material sequenced was blood. This chain uses TRBV7-6 with TRBJ2-7, with D uncertain. This sequence was found in a human donor in good health. The CDR3 DNA reads TGTGCCAGCAGCCGGAGTGGTACCTACGAGCAGTACTTC. It yields the protein CASSRSGTYEQYF.